The 19 T cell receptor beta chains presented below share a single source sample, sequenced in a study of graft-versus-host responses after intestinal transplantation. Generated by immunoSEQ multiplex PCR, the TCRdb table keeps only in-frame clones and is missing some. Among over 45,000 clones, about 90% were seen once, and the ten largest hold around 1.5%. The sample consisted of PBMCs, taken 26 days after transplant. Receptors were obtained from a human patient who received an intestinal transplant, so some T cells may come from the graft donor.

The chain has TRBV19 and TRBJ2-1; 8 bases align to TRBD1. Per the germline V gene, CDR1 is LNHDA and CDR2 is SQIVND (reference sequence). Trimming removed 1 base from V and 4 bases from J; junction bases left unmatched: 3. This CDR3 has 15 amino acids. The chain's CDR3 is CASSIGTGNYNEQFF. The DNA of the CDR3 is TGTGCCAGTAGTATAGGGACAGGGAATTACAATGAGCAGTTCTTC.

The rearrangement joins TRBV4-1 to TRBJ2-4; 9 nucleotides align to TRBD1. V was pared by 0 bases and J by 10 bases, with 7 bases of the junction left unmatched. Germline values: CDR1 MGHRA, CDR2 YSYEKL. The CDR3 loop spans 15 amino acids. The CDR3 bases are TGCGCCAGCAGCCAAGATTGGGGACAGGGCCAAATTCAGTACTTC. It is translated as CASSQDWGQGQIQYF.

The rearrangement joins TRBV6-1 to TRBJ2-1; 10 nucleotides align to TRBD2. J lost 8 bases, V lost 6 bases, and 7 bases had no gene match. Germline assignment: CDR1 MNHNS and CDR2 SASEGT. This CDR3 has 14 amino acids. This CDR3 is CASRDSGGLDEQFF. In nucleotides, the CDR3 is TGTGCCAGCAGAGATAGCGGGGGGCTGGATGAGCAGTTCTTC.

The chain joins TRBV4-1 to TRBJ2-1; weak D call: TRBD2 (5 bases). The CDR3 totals 14 residues. Germline V gives CDR1 MGHRA, CDR2 YSYEKL. V was clipped by 2 bases and J by 4 bases, with 9 bases between them. CDR3 in DNA: TGCGCCAGCAGCCAATCTCGGGGTTACAATGAGCAGTTCTTC. Translated: CASSQSRGYNEQFF.

V and J are TRBV28 and TRBJ1-2, with 10 bases lining up with TRBD1. The germline V gene encodes CDR1 MDHEN and CDR2 SYDVKM. The CDR3 sequence is 15 residues long. V was clipped by 6 bases and J by 4 bases; unmatched bases: 8. This chain's CDR3 is CASRETGTGAYGYTF. The CDR3 nucleotides are TGTGCCAGCAGGGAAACCGGGACAGGGGCCTATGGCTACACCTTC.

The chain is built from TRBV6-1 and TRBJ2-6; the D gene is possibly TRBD2 (5 bases). The CDR3 has 17 residues. Trimming cost V 0 bases and J 0 bases, with 9 bases left between them. Germline assignment: CDR1 MNHNS and CDR2 SASEGT. The CDR3 DNA reads as TGTGCCAGCAGTGAAGCGCGGGCTCTCTCTGGGGCCAACGTCCTGACTTTC. This encodes CASSEARALSGANVLTF.

The CDR3 DNA is TGCGCCAGCAGCTTGGAGGCAGCGGGGTGGAAGACCCAGTACTTC. This translates into CASSLEAAGWKTQYF. This chain uses TRBV5-1 with TRBJ2-5; 7 positions match TRBD2. With 0 bases clipped from V and 6 bases from J, the junction kept 8 bases outside the gene matches. Germline V gene data show CDR1 as SGHRS and CDR2 as YFSETQ. The CDR3 spans 15 residues.

The chain is built from TRBV9 and TRBJ1-1; D not certain. Germline CDR1 SGDLS, CDR2 YYNGEE. V was cut by 0 bases and J by 5 bases, with 35 bases left in between. CDR3 size: 22 residues. CDR3 residues: CASSVDSGVSGGGLDGWTEAFF. Written as DNA, the CDR3 is TGTGCCAGCAGCGTAGACAGCGGGGTTTCGGGAGGTGGGTTGGACGGCTGGACTGAAGCTTTCTTT.

The gene calls are TRBV28 and TRBJ1-5; a possible D gene is TRBD1 (6 bases). The CDR3 extends over 18 amino acids. Looked up from germline, CDR1 is MDHEN and CDR2 is SYDVKM. Trimming cost V 7 bases and J 0 bases, with 22 bases left between them. The CDR3 protein is CASTPPRTEDYSNQPQHF. The CDR3 DNA follows: TGTGCCAGCACCCCCCCCCGGACAGAGGATTATAGCAATCAGCCCCAGCATTTT.

The chain uses TRBV9 and TRBJ1-1, with 10 bases lining up with TRBD1. With 4 bases clipped from V and 0 bases from J, the junction kept 9 bases outside the gene matches. The CDR3 consists of 17 residues. Looked up from germline, CDR1 is SGDLS and CDR2 is YYNGEE. CDR3 bases: TGTGCCAGCAGCCCCCCGGACAGGGGGATAATGAACACTGAAGCTTTCTTT. As protein: CASSPPDRGIMNTEAFF.

The rearrangement joins TRBV28 to TRBJ2-7; 7 nucleotides match TRBD2. CDR1 MDHEN and CDR2 SYDVKM come from the germline V gene. This CDR3 is built from 12 residues. Trimming took 8 bases from V and 5 from J; bases not matched to a gene: 6. The CDR3 loop is CASGGGSDEQYV. CDR3 DNA: TGTGCCAGCGGGGGGGGGAGCGACGAGCAGTACGTC.

The V call is TRBV28, the J call TRBJ2-1; D uncertain. CDR3 size: 14 residues. V was pared by 6 bases and J by 5 bases, with 14 bases between. The germline V gene encodes CDR1 MDHEN and CDR2 SYDVKM. This CDR3 is CASSPIVLNNEQFF. CDR3 DNA: TGTGCCAGCAGCCCCATCGTCCTAAACAATGAGCAGTTCTTC.

This clone was seen just once. The chain joins TRBV28 to TRBJ2-3; 14 bases are a match to TRBD2. The J segment lost 8 bases and the V segment lost 6 bases, leaving 10 bases of the junction unmatched. CDR3 length: 16 amino acids. Looked up from germline, CDR1 is MDHEN and CDR2 is SYDVKM. Here the CDR3 reads CASSLPGLAGGITQYF. CDR3 coding DNA: TGTGCCAGCAGCCTCCCCGGACTAGCGGGAGGAATTACGCAGTATTTT.

The V and J genes are TRBV5-8 and TRBJ2-7; 7 bases are shared with TRBD1. This CDR3 comprises 14 residues. The germline V gene encodes CDR1 SGHTS and CDR2 YDEGEE. V gave up 5 bases and J gave up 3 bases; unmatched junction bases: 8. The CDR3 reads CASSRPGQSYEQYV. For the CDR3, the DNA is TGTGCCAGCAGTAGACCGGGACAGAGCTACGAGCAGTACGTC.

This clone appeared a single time. The chain is built from TRBV2 and TRBJ1-4; 9 bases map to TRBD1. Germline CDR1 reads SNHLY; CDR2 reads FYNNEI. The CDR3 spans 15 residues. Losses at the gene ends were 8 bases for V and 7 bases for J; bases not matched to a gene: 11. In DNA form, the CDR3 reads TGTGCCAGCGGACTTCCGGGACAGGGTTCTGAAAAACTGTTTTTT. This gives the protein CASGLPGQGSEKLFF.

The chain joins TRBV6-5 to TRBJ1-4, with a possible D match to TRBD1 (5 bases). This CDR3 spans 15 amino acids. Looked up from germline, CDR1 is MNHEY and CDR2 is SVGAGI. V lost 2 bases, J lost 2 bases, and 9 bases lay in between. The CDR3, as DNA: TGTGCCAGCAGTTACACGGGGGGGACTAATGAAAAACTGTTTTTT. Translation: CASSYTGGTNEKLFF.

The chain has TRBV11-1 and TRBJ2-4; D gene ambiguous. Germline values: CDR1 SGHAT, CDR2 FQDESV (reference sequence). The CDR3 totals 15 residues. V shed 1 base and J shed 2 bases, with 9 bases lying between them. CDR3 sequence: CASSLVGPSKNIQYF. Here the CDR3 DNA reads TGTGCCAGCAGCTTAGTCGGTCCATCCAAAAACATTCAGTACTTC.

J is TRBJ2-3 and V is TRBV28; 9 nucleotides agree with TRBD2. The CDR3 sequence is 16 residues long. J was trimmed by 0 bases and V by 1 base; bases with no gene match: 2. The germline V gene encodes CDR1 MDHEN and CDR2 SYDVKM. The CDR3, as DNA: TGTGCCAGCAGTTTATCTAGCGGGGAAAGCACAGATACGCAGTATTTT. Residues: CASSLSSGESTDTQYF.

This chain connects TRBV9 to TRBJ2-7; a weak D match, TRBD1 (7 bases). The germline CDR1 and CDR2 sequences are SGDLS and YYNGEE. V lost 0 bases and J 4 bases, leaving 14 bases between the germline ends. CDR3 length: 15 residues. The DNA for the CDR3 is TGTGCCAGCAGCGTAGAATCAGGGGGGATTTACGAGCAGTACTTC. This codes for CASSVESGGIYEQYF.